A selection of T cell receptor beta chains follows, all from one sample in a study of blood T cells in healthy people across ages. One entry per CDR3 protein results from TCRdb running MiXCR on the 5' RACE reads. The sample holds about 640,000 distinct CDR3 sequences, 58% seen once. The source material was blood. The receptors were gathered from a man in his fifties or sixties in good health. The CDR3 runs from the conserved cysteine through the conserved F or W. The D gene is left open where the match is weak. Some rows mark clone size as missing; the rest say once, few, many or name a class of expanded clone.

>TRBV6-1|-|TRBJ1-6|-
CATQDGDSPLHF
TGTGCCACCCAGGACGGGGATTCACCCCTCCACTTT
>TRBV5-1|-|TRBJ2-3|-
CASSWRVPSTDTQYF
TGCGCCAGCAGCTGGCGGGTTCCTAGCACAGATACGCAGTATTTT
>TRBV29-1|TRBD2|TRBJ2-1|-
CSVERLAGGNEQFF
TGCAGCGTTGAAAGACTAGCGGGGGGGAATGAGCAGTTCTTC
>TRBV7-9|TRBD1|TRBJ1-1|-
CASSPLGQANTEAFF
TGTGCCAGCAGCCCCTTGGGACAGGCGAACACTGAAGCTTTCTTT
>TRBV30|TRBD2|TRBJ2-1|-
CAWSGLAGEQFF
TGTGCCTGGAGTGGGTTAGCGGGAGAGCAGTTCTTC
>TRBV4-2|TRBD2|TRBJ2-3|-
CASSQERGVWDTQYF
TGTGCCAGCAGCCAAGAGCGGGGGGTTTGGGATACGCAGTATTTT
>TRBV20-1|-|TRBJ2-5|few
CSARSLYQETQYF
TGCAGTGCCCGTAGCTTGTACCAAGAGACCCAGTACTTC
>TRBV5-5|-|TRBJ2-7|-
CASSLGPGSGYEQYF
TGTGCCAGCAGCTTGGGGCCGGGATCTGGCTACGAGCAGTACTTC
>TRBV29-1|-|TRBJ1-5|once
CSVSEGGSNQPQHF
TGCAGCGTATCGGAGGGAGGAAGCAATCAGCCCCAGCATTTT
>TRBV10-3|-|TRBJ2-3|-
CAISDNLKSTDTQYF
TGTGCCATCAGTGACAACCTAAAATCCACAGATACGCAGTATTTT
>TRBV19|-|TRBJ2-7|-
CASSIWAGPYEQYF
TGTGCCAGTAGTATCTGGGCGGGACCCTACGAGCAGTACTTC
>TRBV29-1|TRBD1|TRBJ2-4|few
CSVETTGVNIQYF
TGCAGCGTTGAAACCACAGGGGTTAACATTCAGTACTTC
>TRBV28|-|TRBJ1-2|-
CASSLLGGSGYTF
TGTGCCAGCAGTTTACTAGGGGGATCTGGCTACACCTTC
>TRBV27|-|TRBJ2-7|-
CASSTNWGLEQYF
TGTGCCAGCAGCACCAACTGGGGTCTCGAGCAGTACTTC
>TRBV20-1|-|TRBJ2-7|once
CSAPTPRGGYEQYF
TGCAGTGCCCCGACACCAAGAGGGGGTTACGAGCAGTACTTC
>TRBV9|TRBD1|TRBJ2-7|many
CASSVWTGEGEQYF
TGTGCCAGCAGCGTGTGGACAGGGGAGGGTGAGCAGTACTTC
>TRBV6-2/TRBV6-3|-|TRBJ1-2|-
CASSYYYYGYTF
TGTGCCAGCAGTTATTACTACTATGGCTACACCTTC
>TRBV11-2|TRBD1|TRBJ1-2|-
CASSWDRGGGYTF
TGTGCCAGCAGCTGGGACAGGGGGGGCGGCTACACCTTC
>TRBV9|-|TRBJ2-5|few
CASSVTGFAETQYF
TGTGCCAGCAGCGTAACCGGATTTGCAGAGACCCAGTACTTC
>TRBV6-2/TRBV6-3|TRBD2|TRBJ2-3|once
CASSRGGVGTDTQYF
TGTGCCAGCAGCCGCGGGGGGGTGGGCACAGATACGCAGTATTTT
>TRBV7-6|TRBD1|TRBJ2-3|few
CASSRDRGRWADTQYF
TGTGCCAGCAGCAGGGACAGGGGGCGTTGGGCAGATACGCAGTATTTT
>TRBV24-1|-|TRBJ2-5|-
CATSAQPGAQYF
TGTGCCACCAGTGCCCAACCTGGGGCCCAGTACTTC
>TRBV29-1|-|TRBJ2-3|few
CSVGQPSDTQYF
TGCAGCGTTGGCCAACCCTCGGATACGCAGTATTTT
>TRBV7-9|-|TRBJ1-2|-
CASSLGDSTGGYTF
TGTGCCAGCAGCTTAGGCGACAGCACGGGTGGCTACACCTTC
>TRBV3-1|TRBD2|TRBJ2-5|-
CASSQDRSGGRTETQYF
TGTGCCAGCAGCCAAGATAGAAGCGGGGGGAGGACGGAGACCCAGTACTTC
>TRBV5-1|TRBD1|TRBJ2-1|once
CASSLEAGGSSYNEQFF
TGCGCCAGCAGCTTGGAGGCAGGGGGTAGCTCCTACAATGAGCAGTTCTTC
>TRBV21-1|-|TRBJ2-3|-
CTSSKRGATDTQYF
TGTACCAGCAGCAAACGGGGAGCCACAGATACGCAGTATTTT
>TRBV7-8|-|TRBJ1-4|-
CASTERGGTNEKLFF
TGTGCCAGCACCGAGCGCGGGGGAACTAATGAAAAACTGTTTTTT
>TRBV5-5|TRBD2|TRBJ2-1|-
CASSTRSGGGSYNEQFF
TGTGCCAGCAGCACCAGAAGCGGGGGGGGCTCCTACAATGAGCAGTTCTTC
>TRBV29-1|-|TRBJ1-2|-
CSVGDSRSYGYTF
TGCAGCGTTGGAGACAGCCGGAGCTATGGCTACACCTTC
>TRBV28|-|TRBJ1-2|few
CASSLPGRDGYTF
TGTGCCAGCAGTTTGCCAGGGAGAGATGGCTACACCTTC